The rows below give T cell receptor beta chains drawn from one sample of a study of T cell responses to AZD1222 COVID-19 vaccine. TCRdb's table, derived via immunoSEQ multiplex PCR, lists solely in-frame clones and lacks some. Here the sample spans approximately 190,000 clones, around 94% being singletons. Source: peripheral blood, taken on day 0 of AZD1222 vaccination. These receptors all stem from an adult in good health. CDR3s include the opening cysteine and the closing phenylalanine or tryptophan. The D gene is left open where the match is weak. Not every row has a clone size; where given, it reads once, few, many or a size class.

clone size,J gene,CDR3 length,D gene,V gene,CDR3 DNA,CDR3 protein
-,TRBJ2-1,14,-,TRBV3-1/TRBV3-2,TGTGCCAGCAGCCCTGGGTTACAGTACAATGAGCAGTTCTTC,CASSPGLQYNEQFF
-,TRBJ1-5,13,-,TRBV19,TGTGCCAGTAGTATAGAGGACAATCAGCCCCAGCATTTT,CASSIEDNQPQHF
-,TRBJ1-1,13,-,TRBV9,TGTGCCAGCAGCGTAGCAGCGAACACTGAAGCTTTCTTT,CASSVAANTEAFF
-,TRBJ2-3,13,-,TRBV3-1/TRBV3-2,TGTGCCAGCAGCGGACGACAGCCCGATACGCAGTATTTT,CASSGRQPDTQYF
-,TRBJ2-1,15,TRBD1,TRBV10-1,TGCGCCAGCAGTGAGTCGGGGACAGGCAAGGGTGAGCAGTTCTTC,CASSESGTGKGEQFF
-,TRBJ2-5,17,-,TRBV5-4,TGTGCCAGCAGCCCCTTGACACGGGGGGCCGCCCAAGAGACCCAGTACTTC,CASSPLTRGAAQETQYF
-,TRBJ2-7,17,TRBD1,TRBV4-1,TGCGCCAGCAGCCAAGATCCTGGGACAGGGGCCGACTACGAGCAGTACTTC,CASSQDPGTGADYEQYF
-,TRBJ2-1,17,-,TRBV12-2,TGTGCAAGTCGCTTAGCTTGCGGACTAGCGGGCCACAATGAGCAGTTCTTC,CASRLACGLAGHNEQFF
once,TRBJ2-7,15,TRBD1,TRBV7-9,TGTGCCAGCAGCTCCGGGACAGGGGAGGGCTACGAGCAGTACTTC,CASSSGTGEGYEQYF
-,TRBJ2-2,17,TRBD2,TRBV27,TGTGCCAGCAGTTTACTGGCGGGGGGCGGGAACACCGGGGAGCTGTTTTTT,CASSLLAGGGNTGELFF
-,TRBJ1-6,16,-,TRBV11-2,TGTGCCAGCAGCTTTGAAGCGGGCACAGGGCGGGCACCCCTCCACTTT,CASSFEAGTGRAPLHF
once,TRBJ2-3,15,-,TRBV10-3,TGTGCCATCAGGACGGGTGGAGGTAGCACAGATACGCAGTATTTT,CAIRTGGGSTDTQYF
-,TRBJ2-3,15,-,TRBV19,TGTGCCAGTAGTATAGCTGGATCCCCACCAGATACGCAGTATTTT,CASSIAGSPPDTQYF
-,TRBJ2-2,16,-,TRBV6-1,TGTGCCAGCAGTGAAGCTGCCAACGCGAACACCGGGGAGCTGTTTTTT,CASSEAANANTGELFF
once,TRBJ1-5,15,-,TRBV28,TGTGCCAGCAGTTTCTGGGGCAGTGCTGGGCAGCCCCAGCATTTT,CASSFWGSAGQPQHF
-,TRBJ2-5,15,TRBD2,TRBV28,TGTGCCAGCAGTTTAGGCGGGGGGGCCCTCGAGACCCAGTACTTC,CASSLGGGALETQYF
-,TRBJ2-1,15,-,TRBV9,TGTGCCAGCAGCGCCCGGGGGAGCTCCTACAATGAGCAGTTCTTC,CASSARGSSYNEQFF
-,TRBJ1-1,17,-,TRBV2,TGTGCCAGCAGTCTGCTCGGGGCTCTACTAAGGGGGACTGAAGCTTTCTTT,CASSLLGALLRGTEAFF
-,TRBJ1-1,14,-,TRBV5-1,TGCGCCAGCAGCTCGGCGACAGCTAACACTGAAGCTTTCTTT,CASSSATANTEAFF
-,TRBJ2-3,15,TRBD1,TRBV7-2,TGTGCCAGCAGCTTAGGGGGGGACAGGTCCAATACGCAGTATTTT,CASSLGGDRSNTQYF
few,TRBJ1-1,14,TRBD1,TRBV2,TGTGCCAGCAGTGACCCCAGGGGGGGCACTGAAGCTTTCTTT,CASSDPRGGTEAFF
-,TRBJ1-2,15,-,TRBV6-5,TGTGCCAGCAGTTACTCGAGGGGGGCTAACTATGGCTACACCTTC,CASSYSRGANYGYTF
-,TRBJ1-6,15,-,TRBV4-3,TGCGCCAGCAGCCAAGACGCTACCTCCTCTACACCCCTCCACTTT,CASSQDATSSTPLHF
-,TRBJ1-5,14,-,TRBV28,TGTGCCGGCACACCAGGGACCGGCAATCAGCCCCAGCATTTT,CAGTPGTGNQPQHF
-,TRBJ2-7,14,-,TRBV5-5,TGTGCCAGCAGCTTCCGGGACCCCCGTTCGGAGCAGTACTTC,CASSFRDPRSEQYF
-,TRBJ1-1,14,TRBD1,TRBV5-1,TGCGCCAGCAGCCCAGGGACAGCGAACACTGAAGCTTTCTTT,CASSPGTANTEAFF
-,TRBJ1-6,15,TRBD1,TRBV11-1,TGTGCCAGCAGCTCCCGGACAGGGGCCAATTCACCCCTCCACTTT,CASSSRTGANSPLHF
-,TRBJ2-7,15,-,TRBV7-2,TGTGCCAGCAGCTTCGCAGGGAGTTGGTCGGACGAGCAGTACTTC,CASSFAGSWSDEQYF
-,TRBJ2-2,16,-,TRBV15,TGTGCCACCAGCCGGACCGGGACGGTGAACACCGGGGAGCTGTTTTTT,CATSRTGTVNTGELFF
-,TRBJ1-1,15,-,TRBV6-2/TRBV6-3,TGTGCCAGCAGTTACGGGTATGGCCGGGACACTGAAGCTTTCTTT,CASSYGYGRDTEAFF
-,TRBJ2-4,22,TRBD1,TRBV3-1/TRBV3-2,TGTGCCAGCAGCCAAGATCTGGACAGGGGGCGAATAGGGCACCTAGCCAAAAACATTCAGTACTTC,CASSQDLDRGRIGHLAKNIQYF
-,TRBJ1-5,11,-,TRBV28,TGTGCCAGCAGCCCTCTCGGGGCCCAGCATTTT,CASSPLGAQHF
once,TRBJ1-3,12,TRBD1,TRBV4-2,TGTGCCAGCAGCCAAGATCGGGACAGGGAATATTTT,CASSQDRDREYF
-,TRBJ1-2,15,-,TRBV6-1,TGTGCCAGCAGGGAAGGTTTGTCAGCTAACTATGGCTACACCTTC,CASREGLSANYGYTF
-,TRBJ2-1,16,TRBD2,TRBV14,TGTGCCAGCAGCCAAGGAGCTAGCGGGGCCTACAATGAGCAGTTCTTC,CASSQGASGAYNEQFF
-,TRBJ2-7,13,-,TRBV9,TGTGCCAGCAGCGGGGCCTCCTTGTCCGAGCAGTACTTC,CASSGASLSEQYF
-,TRBJ1-2,17,-,TRBV3-1/TRBV3-2,TGTGCCAGCAGCCAAGAAGCTCTTACAGAGGGCAGATATGGCTACACCTTC,CASSQEALTEGRYGYTF
-,TRBJ1-1,14,-,TRBV19,TGTGCCAGTCGAGGCGGAGTGTGGAACACTGAAGCTTTCTTT,CASRGGVWNTEAFF
-,TRBJ2-7,14,-,TRBV3-1/TRBV3-2,TGTGCCAGCAGCCCAGGAGGGGACTTCCACGAGCAGTACTTC,CASSPGGDFHEQYF
-,TRBJ2-1,14,-,TRBV19,TGTGCCAGTAGTATGGATAGTTATGGCAATGAGCAGTTCTTC,CASSMDSYGNEQFF
-,TRBJ1-3,15,-,TRBV5-1,TGCGCCAGCAGCCGCGACAGTAGCTCTGGAAACACCATATATTTT,CASSRDSSSGNTIYF
-,TRBJ1-1,17,-,TRBV5-1,TGCGCCAGCAGCGATGGTCTCGGAAGGTTGACGGACACTGAAGCTTTCTTT,CASSDGLGRLTDTEAFF
-,TRBJ2-7,13,-,TRBV6-9,TGTGCCAGCCCCACCCGGGATGGTCTCGAGCAGTACTTC,CASPTRDGLEQYF
-,TRBJ2-7,12,-,TRBV7-7,TGTGCCAGCAGCCCGGGTTCCGGGGAGCAGTACTTC,CASSPGSGEQYF
-,TRBJ1-6,17,-,TRBV7-9,TGTGCCAGCAGCTTAGGTACGGGGAGCTCCTATAATTCACCCCTCCACTTT,CASSLGTGSSYNSPLHF
-,TRBJ1-4,11,-,TRBV19,TGTGCCAGTACCAGAGGGGAAAAACTGTTTTTT,CASTRGEKLFF
-,TRBJ2-3,16,-,TRBV3-1/TRBV3-2,TGTGCCAGCAGCCAAGACTTAGCGGTCCGCACAGATACGCAGTATTTT,CASSQDLAVRTDTQYF
-,TRBJ1-4,15,TRBD1,TRBV2,TGTGCCAGCAGCGGGATGACAGGGCGCGGAGAAAAACTGTTTTTT,CASSGMTGRGEKLFF
-,TRBJ1-3,12,-,TRBV28,TGTGCCAGCAGTGAGGGGGGGAACACCATATATTTT,CASSEGGNTIYF